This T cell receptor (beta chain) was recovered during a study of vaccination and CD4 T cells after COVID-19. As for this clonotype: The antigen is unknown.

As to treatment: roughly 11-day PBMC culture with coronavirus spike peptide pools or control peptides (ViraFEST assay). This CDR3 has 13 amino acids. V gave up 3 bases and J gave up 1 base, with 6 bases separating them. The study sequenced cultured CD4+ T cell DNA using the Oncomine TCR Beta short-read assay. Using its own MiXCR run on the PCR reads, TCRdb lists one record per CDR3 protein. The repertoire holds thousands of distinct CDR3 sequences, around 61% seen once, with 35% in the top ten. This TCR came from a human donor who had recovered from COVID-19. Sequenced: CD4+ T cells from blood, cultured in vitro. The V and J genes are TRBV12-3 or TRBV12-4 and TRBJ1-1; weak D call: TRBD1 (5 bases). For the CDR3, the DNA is TGTGCCAGCAGTTTCCAGGGGAACACTGAAGCTTTCTTT. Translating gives CASSFQGNTEAFF.